These 17 T cell receptor beta chains came from one sample sequenced in a study of neoadjuvant nivolumab and ipilimumab in lung cancer. Profiling relied on immunoSEQ multiplex PCR, and the TCRdb table lists in-frame clones only, not all of them. The table lists about 27,000 clones, about 76% of them singletons, with roughly 18% in the top ten. Sequences were derived from tumor tissue, sampled after neoadjuvant nivolumab, alone or with ipilimumab, at or shortly before surgery. These receptors all stem from an adult with non-small cell lung cancer.

Here the CDR3 reads CASRPRLAGYNEQFF. CDR3 coding DNA: TGTGCCAGCAGACCACGACTAGCGGGGTACAATGAGCAGTTCTTC. This chain links TRBV6-5 with TRBJ2-1, with TRBD2 matching over 11 bases. V lost 6 bases and J lost 4; bases outside the gene matches: 5. The CDR3 extends over 15 amino acids. CDR1 and CDR2 from the germline V gene are MNHEY and SVGAGI.

The rearrangement links TRBV9 to TRBJ1-2, with D possibly matching TRBD1 (6 bases). The CDR3 spans 13 residues. CDR1 is SGDLS and CDR2 is YYNGEE in the germline V gene. Between the trimmed V and J ends, which lost 4 bases and 2 bases, there was a span of 9 bases. Here the CDR3 reads CASSPDRNYGYTF. The CDR3 DNA follows: TGTGCCAGCAGCCCTGACAGGAACTATGGCTACACCTTC.

This rearrangement joins TRBV2 to TRBJ1-6; D might be TRBD1 (5 bases). The CDR3 length is 15 residues. In germline, CDR1 is SNHLY, CDR2 FYNNEI. V was clipped by 0 bases and J by 6 bases, with 9 bases between them. The CDR3 is CASSEARGGNSPLHF. DNA of the CDR3: TGTGCCAGCAGTGAAGCGCGTGGGGGTAATTCACCCCTCCACTTT.

The chain uses TRBV14 and TRBJ2-1, with D perhaps matching TRBD1 or TRBD2 (5 bases each). The V and J ends lost 3 bases and 4 bases respectively, with 13 bases between them. Germline-derived CDR1 and CDR2 are SGHDN and FVKESK. The CDR3 runs 15 residues. In DNA form, the CDR3 reads TGTGCCAGCAGCCACTGGGGGACCGGGTACAATGAGCAGTTCTTC. Protein sequence: CASSHWGTGYNEQFF.

In this sample, this clone turned up once. The J gene is TRBJ1-4, the V gene TRBV6-1; perhaps TRBD1 as D (6 bases). V dropped 4 bases and J dropped 6 bases, with 15 bases sitting between them. The length of the CDR3 is 15 residues. CDR1 is MNHNS, CDR2 SASEGT, per germline. As DNA, the CDR3 is TGTGCCAGCAGTGTAAACGGCCAGGGGTATGAAAAACTGTTTTTT. The encoded protein is CASSVNGQGYEKLFF.

This clone was seen more than once but under ten times. This chain links TRBV30 with TRBJ1-4; 7 positions agree with TRBD1. The ends lost 4 bases at V and 0 bases at J; junction bases unmatched: 5. CDR1 GTSNPN and CDR2 SVGIG come from the germline V gene (reference sequence). CDR3 length: 15 amino acids. CDR3 sequence: CAWTRGTATNEKLFF. In DNA, the CDR3 is TGTGCCTGGACTCGCGGGACAGCAACTAATGAAAAACTGTTTTTT.

This clone has a single count. V and J are TRBV2 and TRBJ1-2; the D gene is possibly TRBD1 (5 bases). CDR3 length: 14 amino acids. V was cut by 0 bases and J by 12 bases, with 17 bases left in between. Germline-derived CDR1 and CDR2 are SNHLY and FYNNEI. The CDR3: CASSEAPGRSEDTF. The CDR3 DNA follows: TGTGCCAGCAGTGAAGCCCCAGGGAGGAGTGAGGACACCTTC.

The chain recombines TRBV2 with TRBJ2-1; D is perhaps TRBD1 (5 bases). Germline CDR1 is SNHLY and CDR2 is FYNNEI. V shed 6 bases and J shed 3 bases, with 9 bases lying between them. The CDR3 sequence is 13 residues long. The DNA of the CDR3 is TGTGCCAGCAGGACGGACAACTACAATGAGCAGTTCTTC. Protein product: CASRTDNYNEQFF.

This rearrangement joins TRBV29-1 to TRBJ1-2; no clear D gene. The CDR3 sequence is 12 residues long. V was cut by 6 bases and J by 3 bases, with 11 bases left in between. Germline V gene data show CDR1 as SQVTM and CDR2 as ANQGSEA. CDR3 loop: CSVVDGYYGYTF. The CDR3 region has the DNA TGCAGCGTGGTGGACGGGTACTATGGCTACACCTTC.

The J gene is TRBJ2-2, the V gene TRBV7-2; D gene ambiguous. CDR3 length equals 16 residues. Trimming removed 2 bases from V and 3 bases from J, with 13 bases in between. Germline CDR1 and CDR2: SGHTA and FQGNSA. The CDR3 spells CASSLSSASYTGELFF. CDR3 nucleotide sequence: TGTGCCAGCAGCTTAAGTTCGGCCTCCTACACCGGGGAGCTGTTTTTT. The full variable domain, in which reference TRBV7-2 and TRBJ2-2 provide the parts outside the CDR3, is GAGVSQSPSNKVTEKGKDVELRCDPISGHTALYWYRQSLGQGLEFLIYFQGNSAPDKSGLPSDRFSAERTGGSVSTLTIQRTQQEDSAVYLCASSLSSASYTGELFFGEGSRLTVL.

The CDR3 DNA sequence: TGTGCCAGCAGCAAAGTGAGTATGCTAGACAGGGAGGACTCCAATGAGCAGTTCTTC. Residues: CASSKVSMLDREDSNEQFF. The chain carries TRBV21-1 and TRBJ2-1; the table's D call, TRBD1, was not checked against the DNA. TRBV21-1 is designated a pseudogene. CDR3 length equals 19 residues.

The chain combines TRBV2 with TRBJ2-3, with D perhaps being TRBD1 or TRBD2 (5 bases each). Germline V lookup: CDR1 SNHLY, CDR2 FYNNEI. V shed 6 bases and J shed 0 bases, with 10 bases lying between them. This CDR3 region has 14 residues. The CDR3: CASSGALSTDTQYF. The CDR3 region has the DNA TGTGCCAGCAGCGGGGCCCTTAGCACAGATACGCAGTATTTT.

This clone was found a few times. The chain employs TRBV29-1 and TRBJ1-2, with D perhaps TRBD1 (6 bases). CDR1 is SQVTM and CDR2 is ANQGSEA in the germline V gene. The V end lost 0 bases, the J end lost 6 bases, and 17 bases lay between the germline ends. The CDR3 contains 15 residues. The CDR3 here is CSVEDLWQGLDGYTF. CDR3 DNA sequence: TGCAGCGTTGAAGATCTTTGGCAGGGGCTCGATGGCTACACCTTC.

The chain carries TRBV5-1 and TRBJ2-1; D possibly corresponds to TRBD2 (6 bases). Germline lookup yields CDR1 SGHRS and CDR2 YFSETQ. The CDR3 totals 13 residues. The V gene lost 2 bases and the J gene lost 5 bases, with 8 bases spanning the gap. This CDR3 is CASSFGSNNEQFF. DNA of the CDR3: TGCGCCAGCAGCTTCGGGAGTAACAATGAGCAGTTCTTC.

The V call is TRBV7-8, the J call TRBJ2-7; D possibly corresponds to TRBD2 (6 bases). Trimming took 5 bases from V and 0 from J, leaving 14 bases between them. The CDR3 is made up of 15 amino acids. Per the germline V gene, CDR1 is SGHVS and CDR2 is FQNEAQ. CDR3 residues: CASSPLALSSYEQYF. The CDR3 bases are TGTGCCAGCAGCCCACTAGCCTTAAGCTCCTACGAGCAGTACTTC.

The CDR3: CASSLGGTGVGNQPQHF. Here the CDR3 DNA reads TGTGCCAGCAGCTTGGGAGGGACAGGGGTAGGTAATCAGCCCCAGCATTTT. The chain couples TRBV5-5 to TRBJ1-5, with 10 bases fitting TRBD1. Per germline, CDR1 SGHKS and CDR2 YYEKEE (reference sequence). The junction had 7 bases not matched to a gene; V was cut back by 0 bases and J by 4 bases. CDR3 size: 17 residues. The full variable domain, in which reference TRBV5-5 and TRBJ1-5 provide the parts outside the CDR3, is DAGVTQSPTHLIKTRGQQVTLRCSPISGHKSVSWYQQVLGQGPQFIFQYYEKEERGRGNFPDRFSARQFPNYSSELNVNALLLGDSALYLCASSLGGTGVGNQPQHFGDGTRLSIL.

The chain couples TRBV27 to TRBJ1-2; D unclear. The CDR3 contains 14 residues. Germline assignment: CDR1 MNHEY and CDR2 SMNVEV (reference sequence). V lost 5 bases, J lost 8 bases, and 18 bases lay in between. CDR3 residues: CASSPAGLSGGYTF. CDR3 in DNA: TGTGCCAGCAGTCCGGCCGGGCTCTCGGGGGGCTACACCTTC.